The entry below gives a single TCR beta chain sequence along with its context. This entry is derived from a study of T cell changes during pregnancy in multiple sclerosis. Profiling relied on immunoSEQ multiplex PCR, and the TCRdb table lists in-frame clones only, not all of them. This table has some 37,000 clones, around nine tenths appearing once. V was pared by 4 bases and J by 6 bases, with 12 bases between. The CDR3 sequence is 13 residues long. Germline CDR1 SNHLY, CDR2 FYNNEI. Sample: CD4+ T cells from peripheral blood mononuclear cells, taken before pregnancy. The chain couples TRBV2 to TRBJ1-2; D uncertain. This TCR was sampled from a female donor with multiple sclerosis, enrolled in a pregnancy study. This CDR3 is CASSVRVTDGYTF. Written as DNA, the CDR3 is TGTGCCAGCAGTGTGAGGGTTACCGATGGCTACACCTTC.